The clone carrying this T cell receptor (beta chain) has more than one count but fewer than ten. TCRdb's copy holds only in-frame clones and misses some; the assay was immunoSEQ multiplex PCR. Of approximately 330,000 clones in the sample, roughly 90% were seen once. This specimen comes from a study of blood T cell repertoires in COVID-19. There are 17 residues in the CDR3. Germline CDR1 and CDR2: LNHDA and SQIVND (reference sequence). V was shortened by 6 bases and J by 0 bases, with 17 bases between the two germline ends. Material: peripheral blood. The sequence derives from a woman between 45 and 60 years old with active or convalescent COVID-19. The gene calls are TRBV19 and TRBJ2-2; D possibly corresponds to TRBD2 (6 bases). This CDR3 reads CASRATGEASNTGELFF. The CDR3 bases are TGTGCCAGTAGGGCTACGGGGGAGGCGTCGAACACCGGGGAGCTGTTTTTT.